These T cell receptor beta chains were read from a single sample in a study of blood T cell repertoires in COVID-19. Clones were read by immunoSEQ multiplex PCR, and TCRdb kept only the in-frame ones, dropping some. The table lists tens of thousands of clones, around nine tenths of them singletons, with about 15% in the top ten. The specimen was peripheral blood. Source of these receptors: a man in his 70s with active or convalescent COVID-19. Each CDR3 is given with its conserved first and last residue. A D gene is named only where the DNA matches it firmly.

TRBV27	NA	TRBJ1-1	TGTGCCAGCAGTTTATCCAGGGCGAACACTGAAGCTTTCTTT	CASSLSRANTEAFF
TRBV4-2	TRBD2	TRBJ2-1	TGTGCCAGCAGCCCTCTCGCCAGCGGGAGAGACAATGAGCAGTTCTTC	CASSPLASGRDNEQFF
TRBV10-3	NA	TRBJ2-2	TGTGCCATCAGAGCAGAGGGGCTAGCGTACACCGGGGAGCTGTTTTTT	CAIRAEGLAYTGELFF
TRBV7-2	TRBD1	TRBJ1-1	TGTGCCAGCAGCGCACGACAGGGGGGCTATCGGACTGAAGCTTTCTTT	CASSARQGGYRTEAFF
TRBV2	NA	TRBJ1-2	TGTGCCAGCCAAGAAGAAAGGCAGGCTAACTATGGCTACACCTTC	CASQEERQANYGYTF
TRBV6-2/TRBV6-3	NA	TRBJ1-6	TGTGCCAGCAGCTCTCAGGTGGGCGAAAATTCACCCCTCCACTTT	CASSSQVGENSPLHF
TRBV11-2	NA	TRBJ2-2	TGTGCCAGCAGCTTGAGACACAGCACCGGGGAGCTGTTTTTT	CASSLRHSTGELFF
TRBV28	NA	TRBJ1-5	TGTGCCAGCAGTTTAATCCAGGGTAATCAGCCCCAGCATTTT	CASSLIQGNQPQHF
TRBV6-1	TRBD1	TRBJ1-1	TGTGCCAGCAGTGATGGACAGGGCCGCACTGAAGCTTTCTTT	CASSDGQGRTEAFF
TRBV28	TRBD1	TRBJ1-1	TGTGCCAGCAGTGTCCCAGGGGGAAGCACTGAAGCTTTCTTT	CASSVPGGSTEAFF
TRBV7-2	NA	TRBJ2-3	TGTGCCAGCAGCTCCTACCTGGGGCGTACAGATACGCAGTATTTT	CASSSYLGRTDTQYF
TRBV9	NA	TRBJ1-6	TGTGCCAGCAGCGTAGGACAGGTCCCAAATAATTCACCCCTCCACTTT	CASSVGQVPNNSPLHF
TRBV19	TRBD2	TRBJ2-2	TGTGCCAGTAGTTCGCTCGGACTAGCGGGAGCCACCGGGGAGCTGTTTTTT	CASSSLGLAGATGELFF
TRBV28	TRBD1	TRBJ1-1	TGTGCCAGCAGTCCCCCGGACAGGGTCACTGAAGCTTTCTTT	CASSPPDRVTEAFF
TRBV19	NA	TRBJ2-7	TGTGCCAGTAGTAGGGCGGGACCGATCTACGAGCAGTACTTC	CASSRAGPIYEQYF
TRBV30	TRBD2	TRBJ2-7	TGTGCCTGGACTAAGGAGCGGGAGCCCGAGCAGTACTTC	CAWTKEREPEQYF
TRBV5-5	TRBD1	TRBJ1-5	TGTGCCAGCAGCTTAGGACAGGGGGTTCGTCAGCCCCAGCATTTT	CASSLGQGVRQPQHF